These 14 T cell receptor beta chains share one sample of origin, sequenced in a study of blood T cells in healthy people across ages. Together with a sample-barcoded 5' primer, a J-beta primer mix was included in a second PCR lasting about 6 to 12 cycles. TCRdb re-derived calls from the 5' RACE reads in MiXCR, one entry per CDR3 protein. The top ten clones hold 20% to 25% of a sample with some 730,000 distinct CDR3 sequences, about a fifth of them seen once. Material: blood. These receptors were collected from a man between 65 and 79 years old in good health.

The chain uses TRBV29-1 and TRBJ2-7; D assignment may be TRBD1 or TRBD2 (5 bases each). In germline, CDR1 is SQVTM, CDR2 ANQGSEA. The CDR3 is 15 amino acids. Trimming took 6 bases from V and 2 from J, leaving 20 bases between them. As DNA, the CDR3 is TGCAGCGTCCCGAGGGGAGCGGAGTGTACCTACGAGCAGTACGTC. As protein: CSVPRGAECTYEQYV.

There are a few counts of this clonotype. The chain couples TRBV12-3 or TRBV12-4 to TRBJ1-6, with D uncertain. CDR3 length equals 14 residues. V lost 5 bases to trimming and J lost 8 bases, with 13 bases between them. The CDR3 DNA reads TGTGCCAGCAGTCAGCTGAGCGGGTATTCACCCCTCCACTTT. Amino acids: CASSQLSGYSPLHF.

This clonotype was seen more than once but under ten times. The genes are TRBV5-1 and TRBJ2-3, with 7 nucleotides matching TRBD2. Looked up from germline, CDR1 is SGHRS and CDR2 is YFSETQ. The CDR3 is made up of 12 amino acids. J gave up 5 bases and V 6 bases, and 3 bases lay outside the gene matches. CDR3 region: CASKGEGDTQYF. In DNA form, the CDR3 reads TGCGCCAGCAAAGGGGAGGGAGATACGCAGTATTTT.

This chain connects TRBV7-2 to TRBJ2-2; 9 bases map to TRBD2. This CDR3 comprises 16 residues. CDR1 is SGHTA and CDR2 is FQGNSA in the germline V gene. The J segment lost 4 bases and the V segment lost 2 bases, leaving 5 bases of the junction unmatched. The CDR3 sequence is CASSLSGRTGTGELFF. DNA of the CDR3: TGTGCCAGCAGCTTAAGCGGGAGGACCGGCACCGGGGAGCTGTTTTTT.

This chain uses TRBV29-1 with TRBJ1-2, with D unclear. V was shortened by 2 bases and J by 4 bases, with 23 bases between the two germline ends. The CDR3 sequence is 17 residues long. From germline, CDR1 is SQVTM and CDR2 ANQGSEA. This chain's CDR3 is CSVENPFLEAKRYGYTF. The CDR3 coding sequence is TGCAGCGTTGAAAACCCTTTTCTGGAGGCGAAGCGCTATGGCTACACCTTC.

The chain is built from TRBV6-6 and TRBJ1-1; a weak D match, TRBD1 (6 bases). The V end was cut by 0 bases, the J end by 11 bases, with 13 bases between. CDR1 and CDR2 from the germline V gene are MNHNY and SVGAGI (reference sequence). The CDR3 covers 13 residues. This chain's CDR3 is CASSYSTGGWAFF. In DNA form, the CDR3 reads TGTGCCAGCAGTTACTCTACGGGGGGCTGGGCTTTCTTT.

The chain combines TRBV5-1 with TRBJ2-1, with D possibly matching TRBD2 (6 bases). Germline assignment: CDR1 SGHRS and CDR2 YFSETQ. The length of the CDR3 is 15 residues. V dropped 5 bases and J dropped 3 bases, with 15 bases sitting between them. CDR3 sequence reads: CASSSERAGYNEQFF. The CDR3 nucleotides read TGCGCCAGCAGTTCGGAGCGGGCAGGCTACAATGAGCAGTTCTTC.

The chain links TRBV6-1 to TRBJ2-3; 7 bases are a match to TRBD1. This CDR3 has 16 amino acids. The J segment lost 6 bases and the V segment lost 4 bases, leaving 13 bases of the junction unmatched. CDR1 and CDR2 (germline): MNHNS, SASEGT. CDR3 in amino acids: CASSGTRLTGRDTQYF. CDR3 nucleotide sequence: TGTGCCAGCAGTGGAACCCGCTTGACAGGGCGCGATACGCAGTATTTT.

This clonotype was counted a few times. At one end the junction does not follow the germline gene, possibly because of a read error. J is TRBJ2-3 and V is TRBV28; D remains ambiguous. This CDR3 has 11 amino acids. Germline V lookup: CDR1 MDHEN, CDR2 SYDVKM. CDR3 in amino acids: CATGSTDTQYF. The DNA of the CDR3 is TGTGCCACCGGTAGCACCGATACGCAGTATTTT.

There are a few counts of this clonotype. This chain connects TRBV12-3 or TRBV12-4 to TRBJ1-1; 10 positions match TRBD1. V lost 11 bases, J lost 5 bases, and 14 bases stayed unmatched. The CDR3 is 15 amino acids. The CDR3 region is CASLRAGDRGTEAFF. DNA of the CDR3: TGTGCCTCACTAAGGGCGGGGGACAGGGGTACTGAAGCTTTCTTT.

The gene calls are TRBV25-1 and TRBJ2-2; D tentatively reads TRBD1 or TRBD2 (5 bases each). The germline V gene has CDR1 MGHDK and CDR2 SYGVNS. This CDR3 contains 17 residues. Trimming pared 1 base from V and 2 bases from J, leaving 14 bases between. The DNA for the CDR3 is TGTGCCAGCAGTGAATCGGGGACGTGGATCAACACCGGGGAGCTGTTTTTT. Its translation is CASSESGTWINTGELFF.

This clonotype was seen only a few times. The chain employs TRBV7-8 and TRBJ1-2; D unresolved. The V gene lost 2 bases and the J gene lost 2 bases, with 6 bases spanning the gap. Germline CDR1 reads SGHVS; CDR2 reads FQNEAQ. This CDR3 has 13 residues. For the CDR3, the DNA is TGTGCCAGCAGCTTAAACCAGAACTATGGCTACACCTTC. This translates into CASSLNQNYGYTF.

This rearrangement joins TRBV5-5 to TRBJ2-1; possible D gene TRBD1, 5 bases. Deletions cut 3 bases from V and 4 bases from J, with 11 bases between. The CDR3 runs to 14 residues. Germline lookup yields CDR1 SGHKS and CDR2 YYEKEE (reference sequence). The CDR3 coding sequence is TGTGCCAGCAGCTCAGAGACAGTGTACAATGAGCAGTTCTTC. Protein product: CASSSETVYNEQFF.

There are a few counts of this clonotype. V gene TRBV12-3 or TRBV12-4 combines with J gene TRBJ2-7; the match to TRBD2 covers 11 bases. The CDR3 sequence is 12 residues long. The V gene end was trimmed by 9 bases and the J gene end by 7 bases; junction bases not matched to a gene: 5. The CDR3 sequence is CASSGLAGEQYF. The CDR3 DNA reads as TGTGCCAGTTCCGGACTAGCGGGTGAGCAGTACTTC.